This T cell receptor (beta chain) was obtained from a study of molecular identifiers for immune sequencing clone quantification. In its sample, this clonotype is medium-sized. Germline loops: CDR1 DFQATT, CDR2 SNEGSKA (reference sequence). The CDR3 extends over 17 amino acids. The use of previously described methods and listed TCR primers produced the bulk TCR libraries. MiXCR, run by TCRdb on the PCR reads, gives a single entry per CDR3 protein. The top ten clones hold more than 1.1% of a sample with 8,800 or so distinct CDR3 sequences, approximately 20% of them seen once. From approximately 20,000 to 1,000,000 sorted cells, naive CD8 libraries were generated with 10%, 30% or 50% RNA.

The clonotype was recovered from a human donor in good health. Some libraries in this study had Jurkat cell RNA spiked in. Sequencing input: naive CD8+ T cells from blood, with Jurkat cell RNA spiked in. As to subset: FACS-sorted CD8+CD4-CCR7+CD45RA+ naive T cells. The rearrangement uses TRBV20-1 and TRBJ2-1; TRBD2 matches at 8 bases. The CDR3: CRADERERPSSYNEQFF. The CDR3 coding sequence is TGCAGGGCCGATGAGCGGGAGAGACCGAGCTCCTACAATGAGCAGTTCTTC.